The 2 T cell receptor beta chains below were found in one sample sequenced in a study of shared clonotypes between healthy human individuals. The table came from immunoSEQ multiplex PCR; TCRdb's copy has only in-frame clones and leaves some out. The sample holds 850,000 to 1,200,000 clones, about three quarters seen once. Material: memory CD4+ T cells sorted from blood. Subset in this sample: CD45RA-negative fraction. Source of these receptors: a young man in good health.

This chain links TRBV5-1 with TRBJ1-4, with 9 bases identical to TRBD1. V shed 0 bases and J 3 bases; nucleotides not matched to a gene: 3. The CDR3 is 16 amino acids. In germline, CDR1 is SGHRS, CDR2 YFSETQ. CDR3: CASSLAGQGSNEKLFF. The CDR3 coding sequence is TGCGCCAGCAGCTTGGCGGGACAGGGATCTAATGAAAAACTGTTTTTT.

This clone occurred many times. The V gene is TRBV6-5, the J gene TRBJ1-1; no definite D call. The CDR3 has 16 amino acids. Germline V CDR1 and CDR2: MNHEY, SVGAGI. Trimming left V 2 bases short and J 0 bases short, with 13 bases between. CDR3 coding DNA: TGTGCCAGCAGTTACGGGTCCGGAATCATGAACACTGAAGCTTTCTTT. Translating gives CASSYGSGIMNTEAFF.